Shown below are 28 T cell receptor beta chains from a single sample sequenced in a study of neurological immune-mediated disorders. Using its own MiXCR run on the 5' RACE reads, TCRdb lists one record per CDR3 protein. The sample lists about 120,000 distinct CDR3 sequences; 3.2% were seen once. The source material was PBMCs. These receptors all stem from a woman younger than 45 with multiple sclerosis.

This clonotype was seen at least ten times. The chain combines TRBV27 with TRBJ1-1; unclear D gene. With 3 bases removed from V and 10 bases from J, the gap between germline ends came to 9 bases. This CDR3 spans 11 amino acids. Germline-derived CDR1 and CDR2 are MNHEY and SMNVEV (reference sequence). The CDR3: CASSLRRGAFF. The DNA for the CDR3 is TGTGCCAGCAGTTTGAGAAGAGGAGCTTTCTTT.

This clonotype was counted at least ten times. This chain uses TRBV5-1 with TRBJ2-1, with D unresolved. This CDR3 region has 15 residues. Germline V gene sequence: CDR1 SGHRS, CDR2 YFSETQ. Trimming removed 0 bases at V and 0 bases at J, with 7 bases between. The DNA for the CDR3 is TGCGCCAGCAGCTTGGAACAGAGCTCCTACAATGAGCAGTTCTTC. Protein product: CASSLEQSSYNEQFF.

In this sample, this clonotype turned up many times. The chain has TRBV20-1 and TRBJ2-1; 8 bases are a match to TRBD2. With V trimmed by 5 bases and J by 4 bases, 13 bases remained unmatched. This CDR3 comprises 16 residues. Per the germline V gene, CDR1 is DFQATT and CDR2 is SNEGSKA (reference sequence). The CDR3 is CSASPFSGAEYNEQFF. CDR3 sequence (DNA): TGCAGTGCTTCGCCCTTTAGCGGGGCCGAGTACAATGAGCAGTTCTTC.

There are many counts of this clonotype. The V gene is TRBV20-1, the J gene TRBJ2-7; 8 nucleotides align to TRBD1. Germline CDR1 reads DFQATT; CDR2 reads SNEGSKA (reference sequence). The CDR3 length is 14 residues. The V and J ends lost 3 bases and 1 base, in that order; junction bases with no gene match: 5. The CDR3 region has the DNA TGCAGTGCTAGGGACAGGGCGAAATCCTACGAGCAGTACTTC. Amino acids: CSARDRAKSYEQYF.

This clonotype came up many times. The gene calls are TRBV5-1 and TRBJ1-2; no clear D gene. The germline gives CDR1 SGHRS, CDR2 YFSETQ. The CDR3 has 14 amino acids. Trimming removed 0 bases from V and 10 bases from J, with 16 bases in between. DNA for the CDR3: TGCGCCAGCAGCTTGGGGTCAAACGCCATTCTCTACACCTTC. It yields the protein CASSLGSNAILYTF.

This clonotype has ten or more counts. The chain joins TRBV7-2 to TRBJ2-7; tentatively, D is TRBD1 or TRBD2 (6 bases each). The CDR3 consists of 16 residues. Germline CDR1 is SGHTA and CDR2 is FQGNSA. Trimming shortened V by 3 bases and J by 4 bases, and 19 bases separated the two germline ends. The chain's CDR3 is CASSFRVVGGWYEQYF. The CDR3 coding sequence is TGTGCCAGCAGCTTCCGGGTTGTGGGGGGCTGGTACGAGCAGTACTTC.

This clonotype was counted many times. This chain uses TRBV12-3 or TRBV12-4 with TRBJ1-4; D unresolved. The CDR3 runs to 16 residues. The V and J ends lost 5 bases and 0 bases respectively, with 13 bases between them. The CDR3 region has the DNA TGTGCCAGCAGTCCCGGGATGGTTCCAACTAATGAAAAACTGTTTTTT. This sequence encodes CASSPGMVPTNEKLFF.

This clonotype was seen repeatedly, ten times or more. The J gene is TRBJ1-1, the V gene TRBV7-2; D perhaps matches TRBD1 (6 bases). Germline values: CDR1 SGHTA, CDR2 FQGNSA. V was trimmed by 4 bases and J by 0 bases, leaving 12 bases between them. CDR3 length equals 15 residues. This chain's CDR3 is CASSSQGGMNTEAFF. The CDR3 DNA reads TGTGCCAGCAGCTCACAGGGAGGGATGAACACTGAAGCTTTCTTT.

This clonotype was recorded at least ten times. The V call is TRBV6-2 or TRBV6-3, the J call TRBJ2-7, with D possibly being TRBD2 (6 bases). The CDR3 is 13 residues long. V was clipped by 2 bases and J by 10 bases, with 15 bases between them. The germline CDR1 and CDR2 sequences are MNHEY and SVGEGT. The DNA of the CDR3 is TGTGCCAGCAGTTACCTGGGGGGTTTCGGTCAGTACTTC. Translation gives CASSYLGGFGQYF.

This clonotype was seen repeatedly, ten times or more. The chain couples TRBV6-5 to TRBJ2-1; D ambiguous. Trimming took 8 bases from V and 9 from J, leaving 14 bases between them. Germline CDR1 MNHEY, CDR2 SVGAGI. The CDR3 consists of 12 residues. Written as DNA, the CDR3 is TGTGCCAGCTCCCCCCATCGTGCTGAGCAGTTCTTC. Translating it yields CASSPHRAEQFF.

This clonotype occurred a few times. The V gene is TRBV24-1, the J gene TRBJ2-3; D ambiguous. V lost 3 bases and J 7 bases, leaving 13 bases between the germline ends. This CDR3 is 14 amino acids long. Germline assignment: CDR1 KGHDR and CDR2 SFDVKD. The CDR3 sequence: CATSDQNLPYTQYF. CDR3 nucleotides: TGTGCCACCAGTGATCAGAACCTCCCGTATACGCAGTATTTT.

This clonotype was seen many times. CDR3 in amino acids: CASSQVAGQLYEQYF. The CDR3 bases are TGCGCCAGCAGCCAAGTAGCAGGACAGCTATACGAGCAGTACTTC. This sequence joins TRBV4-3 and TRBJ2-7; weak D call: TRBD1 (6 bases). Trimming took off 1 base at V and 4 bases at J, with 14 bases between the two ends. The CDR3 totals 15 residues. Germline CDR1 reads LGHNA; CDR2 reads YSLEER.

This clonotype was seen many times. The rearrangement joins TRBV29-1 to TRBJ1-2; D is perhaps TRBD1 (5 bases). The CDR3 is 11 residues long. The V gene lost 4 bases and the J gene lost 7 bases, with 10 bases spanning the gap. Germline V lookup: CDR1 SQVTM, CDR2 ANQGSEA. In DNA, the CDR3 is TGCAGCGTTGGGGGAGGGGCTGGCTACACCTTC. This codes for CSVGGGAGYTF.

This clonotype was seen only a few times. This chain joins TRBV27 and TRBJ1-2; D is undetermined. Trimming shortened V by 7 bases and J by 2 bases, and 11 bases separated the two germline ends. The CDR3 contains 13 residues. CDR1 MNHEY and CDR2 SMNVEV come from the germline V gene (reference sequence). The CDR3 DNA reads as TGTGCCAGCAAACTTAACAGAAACTATGGCTACACCTTC. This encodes CASKLNRNYGYTF.

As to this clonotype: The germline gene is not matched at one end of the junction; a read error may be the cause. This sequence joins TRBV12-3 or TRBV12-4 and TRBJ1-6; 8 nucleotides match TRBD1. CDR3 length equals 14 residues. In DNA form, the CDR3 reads TGTGCCAGCATGTTAACAGGGGGTCGATCAACCCTCAACTTT. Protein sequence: CASMLTGGRSTLNF.

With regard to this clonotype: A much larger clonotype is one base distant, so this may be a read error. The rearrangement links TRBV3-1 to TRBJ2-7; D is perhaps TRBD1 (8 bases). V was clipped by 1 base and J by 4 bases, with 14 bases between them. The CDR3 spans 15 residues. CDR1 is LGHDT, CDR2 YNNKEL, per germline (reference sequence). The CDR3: CASSQGVQGGYEQYF. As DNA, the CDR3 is TGTGCCAGCAGCCAAGGAGTACAGGGGGGGTACGAGCAGTACTTC.

CDR3 nucleotide sequence: TGCAGTGCTAGATACAGCCCCGATACGCAGTATTTT. Translated, it gives CSARYSPDTQYF. The chain links TRBV20-1 to TRBJ2-3, with unresolved D. This CDR3 has 12 residues. Germline assignment: CDR1 DFQATT and CDR2 SNEGSKA (reference sequence). V lost 2 bases, J lost 6 bases, and 9 bases lay in between.

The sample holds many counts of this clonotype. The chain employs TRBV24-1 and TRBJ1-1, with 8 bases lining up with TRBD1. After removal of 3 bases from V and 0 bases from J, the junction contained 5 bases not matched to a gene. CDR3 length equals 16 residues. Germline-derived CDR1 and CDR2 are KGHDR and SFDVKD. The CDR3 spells CATSDRDRRMNTEAFF. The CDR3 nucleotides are TGTGCCACCAGTGATAGGGACAGGCGTATGAACACTGAAGCTTTCTTT.

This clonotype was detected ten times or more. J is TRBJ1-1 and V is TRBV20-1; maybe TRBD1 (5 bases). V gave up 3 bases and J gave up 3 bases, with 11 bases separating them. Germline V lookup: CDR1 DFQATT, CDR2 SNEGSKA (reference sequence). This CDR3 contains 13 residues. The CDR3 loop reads CSARRGGDTEAFF. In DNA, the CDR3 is TGCAGTGCTAGGAGGGGAGGGGACACTGAAGCTTTCTTT.

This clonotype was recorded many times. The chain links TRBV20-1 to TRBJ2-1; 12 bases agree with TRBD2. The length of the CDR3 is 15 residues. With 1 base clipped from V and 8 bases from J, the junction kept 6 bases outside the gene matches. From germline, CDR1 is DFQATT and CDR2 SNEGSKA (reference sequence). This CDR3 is CSARVLAGGLYEQFF. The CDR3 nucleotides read TGCAGTGCTAGAGTTCTAGCGGGGGGGCTCTATGAGCAGTTCTTC.

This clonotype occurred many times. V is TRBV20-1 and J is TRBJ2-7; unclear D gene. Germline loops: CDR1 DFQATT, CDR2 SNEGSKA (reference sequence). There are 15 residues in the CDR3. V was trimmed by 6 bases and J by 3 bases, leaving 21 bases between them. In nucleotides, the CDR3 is TGCAGTGCCGATCACCCCCCGGGTGGGCTCTACGAGCAGTACTTC. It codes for CSADHPPGGLYEQYF.

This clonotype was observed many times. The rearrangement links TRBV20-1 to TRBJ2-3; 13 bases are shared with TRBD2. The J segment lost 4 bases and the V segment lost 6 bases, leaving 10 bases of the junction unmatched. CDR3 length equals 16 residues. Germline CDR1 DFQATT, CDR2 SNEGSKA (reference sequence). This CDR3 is CSALVTSGGAADTQYF. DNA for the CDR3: TGCAGTGCCCTAGTCACTAGCGGGGGGGCCGCAGATACGCAGTATTTT.

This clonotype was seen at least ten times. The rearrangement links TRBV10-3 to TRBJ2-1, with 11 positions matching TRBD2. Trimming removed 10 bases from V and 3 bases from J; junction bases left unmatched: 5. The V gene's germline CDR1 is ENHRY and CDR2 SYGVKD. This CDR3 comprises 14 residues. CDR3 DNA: TGTGCCACCACCGGGACTAGCGGCTACAATGAGCAGTTCTTC. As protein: CATTGTSGYNEQFF.

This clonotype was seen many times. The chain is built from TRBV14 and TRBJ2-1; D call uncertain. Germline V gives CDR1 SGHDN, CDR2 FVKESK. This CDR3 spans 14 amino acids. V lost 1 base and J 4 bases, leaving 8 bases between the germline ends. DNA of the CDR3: TGTGCCAGCAGCCAAGGACGGACGTACAATGAGCAGTTCTTC. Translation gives CASSQGRTYNEQFF.

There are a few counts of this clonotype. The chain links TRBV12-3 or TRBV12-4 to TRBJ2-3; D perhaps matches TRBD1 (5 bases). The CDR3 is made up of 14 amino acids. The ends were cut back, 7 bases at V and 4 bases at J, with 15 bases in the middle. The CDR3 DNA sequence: TGTGCCAGCACCGACTCCAGGGCCCCAGATACGCAGTATTTT. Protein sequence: CASTDSRAPDTQYF.

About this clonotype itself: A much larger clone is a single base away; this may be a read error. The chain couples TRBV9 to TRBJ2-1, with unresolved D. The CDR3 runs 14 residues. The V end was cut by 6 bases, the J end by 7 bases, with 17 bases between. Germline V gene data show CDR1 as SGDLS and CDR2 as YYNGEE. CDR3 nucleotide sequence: TGTGCCAGCACCGCCGTGGCCCAACCTAATGAGCAGTTCTTC. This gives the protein CASTAVAQPNEQFF.

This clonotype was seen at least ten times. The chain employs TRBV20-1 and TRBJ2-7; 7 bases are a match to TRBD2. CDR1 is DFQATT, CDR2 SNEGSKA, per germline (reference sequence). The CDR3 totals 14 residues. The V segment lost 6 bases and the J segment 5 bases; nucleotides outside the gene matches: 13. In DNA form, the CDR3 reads TGCAGTGCAGCCCGTGTAGGCGGGGGTAACGAGCAGTACTTC. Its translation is CSAARVGGGNEQYF.

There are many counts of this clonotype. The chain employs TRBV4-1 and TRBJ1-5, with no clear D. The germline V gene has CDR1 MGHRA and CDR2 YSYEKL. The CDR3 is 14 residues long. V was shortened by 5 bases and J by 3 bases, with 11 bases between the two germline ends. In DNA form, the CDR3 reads TGCGCCAGCAGCGAACTCCTTAACAATCAGCCCCAGCATTTT. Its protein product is CASSELLNNQPQHF.